This T cell receptor (beta chain) was captured by sequencing in a study of T cell responses to AZD1222 COVID-19 vaccine. Whole-study context: Both about-4-week and about-12-week second-dose recipients were combined.

General study findings and limits: Once two AZD1222 doses were given, Spike-specific TCR breadth and depth went up.

Method: immunoSEQ multiplex PCR; TCRdb's copy keeps in-frame clones and lacks some. Counted here are more than 150,000 clones, less than 95% occurring once; the ten biggest clones make up approximately 1.8%. This CDR3 spans 16 amino acids. Germline V lookup: CDR1 SGDLS, CDR2 YYNGEE. The V and J ends lost 1 base and 3 bases, in that order; junction bases with no gene match: 9. A note on this clone: Its antigen is not identified.

The chain joins TRBV9 to TRBJ1-2, with 7 positions matching TRBD1. The source of this sequence is an adult in good health. The sequencing used peripheral blood, collected on day 0 of AZD1222 vaccination. As DNA, the CDR3 is TGTGCCAGCAGCGTAAGCTCAGGGGGGGGATACTATGGCTACACCTTC. This codes for CASSVSSGGGYYGYTF.